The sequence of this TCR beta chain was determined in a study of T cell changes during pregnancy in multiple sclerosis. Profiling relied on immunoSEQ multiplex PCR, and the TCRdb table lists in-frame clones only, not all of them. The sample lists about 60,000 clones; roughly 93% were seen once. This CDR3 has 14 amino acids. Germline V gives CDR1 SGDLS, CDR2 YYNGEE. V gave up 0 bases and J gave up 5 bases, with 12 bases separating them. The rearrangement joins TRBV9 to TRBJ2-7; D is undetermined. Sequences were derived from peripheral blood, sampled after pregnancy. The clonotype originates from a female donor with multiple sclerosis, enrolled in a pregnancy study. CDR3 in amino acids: CASSVEVSPDEQYF. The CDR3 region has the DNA TGTGCCAGCAGCGTAGAAGTTAGCCCCGACGAGCAGTACTTC.